This TCR beta chain was obtained from a study of cytomegalovirus exposure and HLA in healthy donors. Study overall: The early release's HLA-typed donors yielded approximately 85 million unique TCRs. Membership in the Caucasian-associated ancestry cluster was found for 81% of 300 to 500 genotyped donors. Study-wide results and caveats: Prediction of most subjects' HLA-A and HLA-B alleles by TCR beta sequences was reportedly accurate.

Primers for the PCR totalled 60 Vbeta and 13 Jbeta. Clones were sequenced by immunoSEQ multiplex PCR, and TCRdb holds only the in-frame ones, with some missing. The sample has 150,000 to 200,000 clones; about 80% are singletons. As regards this clone: Its antigen is undetermined.

At sampling all donors were nominally healthy, likely with unrecorded immune exposures. Sequencing was carried out using PBMCs. The receptor comes from a man between 45 and 60 years old in good health and CMV-seropositive.

This chain's CDR3 is CASSQKNPGQGTEAFF. CDR3 sequence (DNA): TGCGCCAGCAGCCAGAAGAACCCGGGACAGGGGACTGAAGCTTTCTTT. The chain has TRBV5-1 and TRBJ1-1, with 10 bases that match TRBD1. V shed 4 bases, J shed 5 bases, and the junction held 11 bases outside the gene matches. The CDR3 contains 16 residues. Germline CDR1 and CDR2: SGHRS and YFSETQ.